The rows below give T cell receptor beta chains drawn from one sample of a study of beta chain features in type 1 diabetes. The repertoire was sequenced with immunoSEQ multiplex PCR; TCRdb's copy has only in-frame clones and lacks some. The profile shows about 370,000 clones, around 9.6% of them singletons. Material for sequencing was central memory CD4+ T cells from blood. The receptors were sampled from a young man with type 1 diabetes. Both conserved end residues are part of each CDR3. D genes are given only for firm matches. For some rows the clone size is stated as once, few or many, or as a class when expanded; others skip it.

clone size: few
D gene: TRBD1
CDR3 length: 15
J gene: TRBJ2-6
V gene: TRBV5-8
CDR3 DNA: TGTGCCAGCAGCGCACAGGGGTCTGGGGCCAACGTCCTGACTTTC
CDR3 protein: CASSAQGSGANVLTF

clone size: NA
D gene: NA
CDR3 length: 17
J gene: TRBJ2-2
V gene: TRBV5-1
CDR3 DNA: TGCGCCAGCAGCTTGGCCGGGCTAGCCCTGGACACCGGGGAGCTGTTTTTT
CDR3 protein: CASSLAGLALDTGELFF

clone size: NA
D gene: NA
CDR3 length: 16
J gene: TRBJ2-5
V gene: TRBV21-1
CDR3 DNA: TGTGCCAGCAGGGTCGACAGGGAATTGTGGCTGGAGACCCAGTACTTC
CDR3 protein: CASRVDRELWLETQYF

clone size: few
D gene: NA
CDR3 length: 15
J gene: TRBJ2-7
V gene: TRBV28
CDR3 DNA: TGTGCCAGCAGCCCCTCCGGGACGTTTGCCTACGAGCAGTACTTC
CDR3 protein: CASSPSGTFAYEQYF

clone size: few
D gene: NA
CDR3 length: 11
J gene: TRBJ1-2
V gene: TRBV10-3
CDR3 DNA: TGTGCCAGCAGCTTGACTCATGGCTACACCTTC
CDR3 protein: CASSLTHGYTF

clone size: few
D gene: NA
CDR3 length: 13
J gene: TRBJ2-7
V gene: TRBV4-2
CDR3 DNA: TGTGCCAGCAGCCCGATCGACCGGGACCAGCAGTACTTC
CDR3 protein: CASSPIDRDQQYF

clone size: NA
D gene: NA
CDR3 length: 13
J gene: TRBJ1-3
V gene: TRBV2
CDR3 DNA: TGTGCCAGCAGTGTTAACGGTGGAAACACCATATATTTT
CDR3 protein: CASSVNGGNTIYF

clone size: NA
D gene: NA
CDR3 length: 15
J gene: TRBJ1-5
V gene: TRBV6-5
CDR3 DNA: TGTGCCAGCAGTTATTCGGTGGAGCCGGGGCAGCCCCAGCATTTT
CDR3 protein: CASSYSVEPGQPQHF

clone size: few
D gene: TRBD1
CDR3 length: 14
J gene: TRBJ1-4
V gene: TRBV7-9
CDR3 DNA: TGTGCCAGCAGCTCGGACAGGTCGTATGAAAAACTGTTTTTT
CDR3 protein: CASSSDRSYEKLFF

clone size: NA
D gene: NA
CDR3 length: 15
J gene: TRBJ2-7
V gene: TRBV28
CDR3 DNA: TGTGCCAGCAGTTTGGGGAAACAGGGTTCCTACGAGCAGTACTTC
CDR3 protein: CASSLGKQGSYEQYF

clone size: many
D gene: NA
CDR3 length: 15
J gene: TRBJ1-5
V gene: TRBV27
CDR3 DNA: TGTGCCAGCAGTAGGACAGCGCTAATGGGATGGCCCCAGCATTTT
CDR3 protein: CASSRTALMGWPQHF